The 8 T cell receptor beta chains below all came from one sample that was sequenced in a study of long-term antiretroviral therapy in people with HIV. Sequencing used immunoSEQ v3.0 at survey level. The protocol was immunoSEQ multiplex PCR, while the TCRdb copy is restricted to in-frame clones and leaves out a portion. The sample holds approximately 28,000 clones, roughly 84% seen once. The sequenced sample was unsorted PBMCs, obtained 4.7 to 5 years after starting antiretroviral therapy. The source of these receptors is a man aged 35-49 years with HIV.

The chain combines TRBV7-3 with TRBJ2-7; D not certain. The CDR3 length is 11 residues. Trimming left V 2 bases short and J 7 bases short, with 6 bases between. Germline CDR1 reads SGHTA; CDR2 reads FQGTGA. The CDR3 DNA is TGTGCCAGCAGCTTAGGGCGAGAGCAGTACTTC. Amino acid sequence: CASSLGREQYF.

The rearrangement joins TRBV7-2 to TRBJ2-1; TRBD1 aligns across 7 bases. Germline V gives CDR1 SGHTA, CDR2 FQGNSA. Trimming removed 0 bases from V and 8 bases from J; junction bases left unmatched: 10. The CDR3 covers 16 residues. CDR3 bases: TGTGCCAGCAGCTTAGCAGGGACAGCTGGTGTGGATGAGCAGTTCTTC. Protein product: CASSLAGTAGVDEQFF.

The V call is TRBV11-2, the J call TRBJ2-5; TRBD2 agrees at 10 bases. V gave up 5 bases and J gave up 7 bases; unmatched junction bases: 4. Germline V lookup: CDR1 SGHAT, CDR2 FQNNGV. This CDR3 contains 13 residues. The CDR3 reads CASSQRTSGTQYF. In nucleotides, the CDR3 is TGTGCCAGCAGCCAAAGGACTAGCGGGACCCAGTACTTC. Drawing the rest from reference TRBV11-2 and TRBJ2-5, the complete variable domain is EAGVAQSPRYKIIEKRQSVAFWCNPISGHATLYWYQQILGQGPKLLIQFQNNGVVDDSQLPKDRFSAERLKGVDSTLKIQPAKLEDSAVYLCASSQRTSGTQYFGPGTRLLVL.

The chain carries TRBV18 and TRBJ2-1, with D uncertain. The germline gives CDR1 KGHSH, CDR2 LQKENI. V gave up 0 bases and J gave up 6 bases, with 9 bases separating them. The CDR3 covers 14 residues. CDR3 in amino acids: CASSPPMVLNEQFF. The CDR3 DNA reads as TGTGCCAGCTCACCACCGATGGTACTCAATGAGCAGTTCTTC.

V usage is TRBV14 and J usage is TRBJ2-7; 8 bases match TRBD1. CDR3 length: 14 residues. Germline lookup yields CDR1 SGHDN and CDR2 FVKESK. With V trimmed by 3 bases and J by 3 bases, 4 bases remained unmatched. CDR3 DNA: TGTGCCAGCAGCCAGAGGACAGGGTACTACGAGCAGTACTTC. Protein sequence: CASSQRTGYYEQYF. The full variable domain, in which reference TRBV14 and TRBJ2-7 provide the parts outside the CDR3, is EAGVTQFPSHSVIEKGQTVTLRCDPISGHDNLYWYRRVMGKEIKFLLHFVKESKQDESGMPNNRFLAERTGGTYSTLKVQPAELEDSGVYFCASSQRTGYYEQYFGPGTRLTVT.

This chain connects TRBV7-9 to TRBJ2-5; 8 bases are shared with TRBD2. The CDR3 runs 15 residues. Germline V gene lookup returns CDR1 SEHNR and CDR2 FQNEAQ (reference sequence). With V trimmed by 3 bases and J by 3 bases, 6 bases remained unmatched. For the CDR3, the DNA is TGTGCCAGCAGCTTCCTACTAGCGGAAAAAGAGACCCAGTACTTC. Translation: CASSFLLAEKETQYF. Full variable domain (outside the CDR3, taken from reference TRBV7-9 and TRBJ2-5): DTGVSQNPRHKITKRGQNVTFRCDPISEHNRLYWYRQTLGQGPEFLTYFQNEAQLEKSRLLSDRFSAERPKGSFSTLEIQRTEQGDSAMYLCASSFLLAEKETQYFGPGTRLLVL.

The chain links TRBV7-5 to TRBJ1-2; the table's D call, TRBD1, was not checked against the DNA. TRBV7-5 is marked as a pseudogene. The CDR3 runs 13 residues. The CDR3 DNA follows: TGTGTCAGAACGAGGACAGTCAACTATGGCTACACCTTC. As protein: CVRTRTVNYGYTF.

The chain joins TRBV6-1 to TRBJ2-7, with D perhaps matching TRBD1 (5 bases). V lost 4 bases to trimming and J lost 3 bases, with 19 bases between them. The CDR3 runs 16 residues. Germline CDR1 MNHNS, CDR2 SASEGT. The CDR3 bases are TGTGCCAGCAGTGGGCAGAGTACAGGAATAAGCTACGAGCAGTACTTC. Translating it yields CASSGQSTGISYEQYF.